Sequencing of this T cell receptor beta chain was carried out in a study of cytomegalovirus exposure and HLA in healthy donors listed by TCRdb under 2017. Regarding the study in general: In an earlier analysis of approximately 500 of the donors, roughly 300 Gb of sequence data and approximately 100 million unique TCR beta sequences from 150 million to 200 million T cells were reported. An early release that covered 640 HLA-typed donors contained about 300 gigabases of sequencing data and around 80 million unique TCR sequences. Of the 398 genotyped donors, over 70% fell in the genetic ancestry cluster associated with self-reported Caucasian donors. The study aimed to test whether cataloging public T cell receptors could reveal signatures of past pathogen exposure. The study used immunosequencing to profile the T cell repertoires of hundreds of subjects and linked those repertoires to cytomegalovirus serostatus. In addition to the first cohort of approximately 670 subjects, a separate validation cohort of approximately 130 different subjects was used. To predict cytomegalovirus infection status, the study brought together high-throughput TCR immunosequencing, statistical association of individual TCRs with disease status, and machine learning. To study patterns of TCR occurrence, a later analysis re-analyzed previously published TCR beta repertoires from 600 to 750 donors and added high-resolution HLA genotyping. Rather than drawing on any new phenotypic data, the later analysis identified candidate immune exposures from TCR beta sequences and the way those sequences occurred across donors. An earlier analysis of several hundred of the donors applied high-throughput TCR beta sequencing to assess whether each TCR beta V gene segment acted as functional or pseudogenic. Alongside the repertoire data, information on donor age, sex, ethnicity and CMV serostatus was compiled. In a later genetic analysis, genome-wide SNP genotypes for about three fifths of the roughly 670 donors were used, and that subset was treated as a discovery cohort. Every discovery cohort repertoire had been produced on one sequencing platform. HLA typing included class I and class II loci at four-digit resolution. Typing coverage varied by locus: roughly 620-640 donors for A, B, C, DRB1 and DQB1; approximately 500 for DQA1; around 610 for DPA1; around 450 for DPB1. Four or five DR-DQ haplotypes were handled as single units for association and clustering because linkage in the cohort was strong. Among a few hundred genotyped donors of the cohort, an average of about 240,000 unique TCR beta nucleotide sequences were sequenced per donor, roughly a sixth of them non-productive.

The protocol used for the library was the immunoSEQ multiplex PCR assay. For the multiplex PCR, a mixture combining 60 forward primers for TCR Vbeta segments and 13 reverse primers for TCR Jbeta segments was used. The CDR3 region of rearranged TCR beta genes was amplified from genomic DNA by a multiplex PCR assay. On the Illumina HiSeq System, the amplified TCR beta libraries were sequenced as 87-base-pair reads. Concerning the study's data processing: In a later analysis, tens of millions of unique TCR beta chains were counted across the approximately 620 repertoires, and roughly 9.9 million of these chains were shared by at least two donors. To remove PCR and sequencing errors, raw reads were error-corrected and collapsed into unique sequences using a nearest-neighbor algorithm that merged closely related sequences. Alignment of CDR3 sequences to IMGT reference sequences was used to assign V, D and J gene segments. For a sequence to be retained, a match of at least six nucleotides was required to both a V gene segment and a J gene segment. Rearrangements were called productive when the CDR3 lacked stop codons and stayed in frame with V and J; all others were non-productive. Following IMGT convention, CDR3 was defined as the stretch from the second conserved V-encoded cysteine to the conserved J-encoded phenylalanine. In an earlier analysis of approximately 590 of the donors, sequences lacking an unambiguous match to a single V gene segment were excluded. An earlier analysis of a few hundred of the donors called V segments functional above 56.7% productive rearrangements and segregating when the between-donor standard deviation exceeded 5%. To diagnose cytomegalovirus status from the catalog of TCR beta chain sequences, a statistical classification framework was built. V and J gene assignment, in a later analysis, came from comparing TCR nucleotide sequences with IMGT/GENE-DB human TR gene sequences. Using the TCRdist pipeline, a later analysis assigned CDR3 sequences along with most-parsimonious VDJ recombination scenarios. In a later analysis, each TCR beta chain was defined by its CDR3 amino acid sequence together with its V-gene family, and reads without a unique V-gene family were excluded. To address suspected cross-contamination and a sequencing artifact, a later analysis removed approximately 590 highly shared, low-generation-probability nucleotide sequences. A later analysis calculated a clonal expansion index for each public chain from normalized within-repertoire ranks of inferred template counts. A later analysis computed generation probabilities with a VDJ recombination model fitted to out-of-frame rearrangements, and checked the results against IGoR. In a later analysis, TCR-TCR, TCR-HLA and TCR-CMV co-occurrence was scored with hypergeometric tests, and a repertoire-size bias correction was applied to TCR pairs. To estimate false discovery rates, a later analysis permuted the HLA or CMV assignments 20 times. In a later analysis, co-occurring TCRs were grouped using DBSCAN, with TCRdist sequence similarity added in when clustering inside HLA-allele-positive subsets. For co-occurrence clustering, repertoires with fewer than 30,000 or more than 120,000 public chains were excluded, along with about five repertoires with anomalous nucleotide sharing. The table comes from immuneACCESS by way of TCRdb, which keeps in-frame sequences with V and J called. Part of the clones is missing from these tables; in studies checked, under half for an unresolved V gene and the rest for unknown reasons. The V and J calls and the clone size are those of that table, but D and trimming were determined from the DNA. The table for this sample lists approximately 200,000 clones; roughly 80% of them were counted only once. Clones ranked in the top ten supply around 16% of the sample.

Note on this clone: No cognate antigen has been identified for it. No base quality information exists; no much larger clone differs at one position.

Trimming removed 2 bases from V and 1 base from J; the gene matches leave 2 bases unexplained. In the germline V gene (reference sequence), CDR1 corresponds to SGHNT and CDR2 to YYREEE. Counted from cysteine to phenylalanine, this CDR3 has 15 amino acids. CDR3 DNA is the only sequence kept; it has 45 bases, read in frame from the first base. The paper as a whole reports these results and caveats: According to a later genetic analysis, donors in an Asian-associated ancestry cluster had fewer N-insertions in productive TCRs than the approximately 670-donor mean. A later analysis associated 17,000 or so TCR beta sequences with specific HLA alleles at a false discovery rate of 0.05. In a later analysis, HLA-associated TCR beta chains showed more clonal expansion and lower generation probabilities than non-associated chains that were equally common. Immune exposure information for the cohort was limited to CMV serostatus. Because counts were too low, around 18 rarely observed V segments, including chromosome 9 orphons, were left out of the earlier analysis of 587 of the donors. In an earlier analysis of 587 of the donors, most TCR beta V segments appeared in productive rearrangements about 87% or about 30% of the time, broadly matching IMGT annotations. While some public TCRs were present in many individuals, most TCR sequences turned up only very rarely across donors. Roughly uniform sequencing depth across donors was assumed in presence/absence analyses, although this assumption may not hold. When HLA alleles, especially DR and DQ, strongly co-occurred, attributing TCR associations to individual alleles was difficult. The study listed 164 TCR beta chains as associated with cytomegalovirus. Some IMGT-functional V segments, including TRBV6-2 and TRBV6-3, could not be told apart with the 87-base-pair reads, so those segments were excluded. Correlated functional status among segregating V segments might reflect linkage disequilibrium, but an unknown experimental factor could not be ruled out. The classifier was reported to diagnose cytomegalovirus status with high specificity and sensitivity in both the original and validation cohorts. A group of highly shared sequence variants was considered likely to be a technical artifact of the sequencing pipeline. Because HLA typing was unavailable for some donors at each locus, only the typed subset was used in association tests. According to a later analysis, TCR association rates differed among HLA loci, with DRB1 alleles showing the most associated TCRs and HLA-C alleles showing the fewest. A few of the identified cytomegalovirus-associated TCR beta chains were confirmed in vitro to be specific for cytomegalovirus antigens. A later genetic analysis associated a missense DCLRE1C variant with V-gene and J-gene trimming of TCR beta chains, and an independent cohort replicated the association. The authors suggested that the approach could potentially be generalized to other disease states and immunological phenotypes. In a later analysis, most CMV-associated TCR beta chains were found to appear HLA-restricted, with HLA associations seemingly driven largely by CMV exposure. Only TCR beta chains were sequenced in this cohort, and the absence of alpha or paired-chain data limited detectable features. A further reported finding was that TCR beta sequences accurately predicted the HLA-A and HLA-B alleles for most subjects in the first cohort. Several of the top co-occurrence clusters appeared to be linked to parvovirus B19, influenza, CMV and Epstein-Barr virus, according to a later analysis.

In total, 630 or so healthy bone marrow donors made up the cohort. At the time of sampling, every cohort member was nominally healthy, though immune exposures that went unrecorded were likely present. The donor was CMV seronegative and was included in the group of several hundred seronegative cohort members. A peripheral blood sample was provided by each donor, and peripheral blood mononuclear cells were used for TCR beta sequencing. The Qiagen DNeasy Blood Extraction Kit was used to extract genomic DNA from the blood cell samples. The sample consisted of PBMCs. This TCR was sampled from a man in his forties in good health and CMV-seronegative. The chain is encoded by TRBV5-4 joined to TRBJ2-2, and TRBD1 aligns with 7 junction nucleotides. The sequenced DNA: TGTGCCAGCAGCTTAGGGGGCCGGAACACCGGGGAGCTGTTTTTT. It codes for CASSLGGRNTGELFF. With all but the CDR3 taken from the reference TRBV5-4 and TRBJ2-2 genes, the full variable domain is: ETGVTQSPTHLIKTRGQQVTLRCSSQSGHNTVSWYQQALGQGPQFIFQYYREEENGRGNFPPRFSGLQFPNYSSELNVNALELDDSALYLCASSLGGRNTGELFFGEGSRLTVL.